This T cell receptor beta chain was recovered during a study of response to subunit inactivated influenza vaccine. TCRdb independently ran MiXCR on the RT-PCR reads; one entry per CDR3 protein. Counted here are about 540,000 distinct CDR3 sequences, 20% to 25% occurring once; the ten biggest clones make up approximately 3%. V was pared by 7 bases and J by 5 bases, with 6 bases of the junction left unmatched. The CDR3 runs to 13 residues. The same sample was also used in a study of T cells expressing NK-cell markers. This second report adds: As the method of synthesis, 5'RACE template switching with UMIs yielded TCR beta cDNA. Sorting of alpha-beta TCR T cells alone was achieved in several experiments with an anti-gamma-delta TCR antibody. Over 5 donors carried dominant NKG2C+ clonotypes that made up roughly 1.0-8% of their CD8+ T cells.

J is TRBJ1-1 and V is TRBV12-3 or TRBV12-4; 8 bases are shared with TRBD1. This specimen consisted of CD4+ T cells sorted from PBMCs, obtained roughly 12 days after vaccination. This TCR was sampled from a man aged 45-60 years who received an inactivated influenza vaccine. The CDR3 region has the DNA TGTGCCAGCACCCGGACAGGGCGAACTGAAGCTTTCTTT. Its translation: CASTRTGRTEAFF.